This T cell receptor beta chain was sequenced for a study of early T cells in non-severe SARS-CoV-2 infection. J gave up 3 bases and V 3 bases, and 1 base lay outside the gene matches. The germline V gene encodes CDR1 WNHNN and CDR2 SYGVQD (reference sequence). The CDR3 covers 13 residues. Using its own MiXCR run on the 5' RACE reads, TCRdb lists one record per CDR3 protein. The repertoire holds tens of thousands of distinct CDR3 sequences, 10% to 15% seen once, with approximately 4.7% in the top ten. Input material: whole blood. The receptor comes from an adult who was a healthcare worker with PCR-confirmed SARS-CoV-2 infection or an uninfected control (not recorded which). This chain connects TRBV10-1 to TRBJ1-2; 7 nucleotides align to TRBD1. The CDR3 DNA reads TGCGCCAGCAGTGAAGGGACAGACTATGGCTACACCTTC. Its translation: CASSEGTDYGYTF.